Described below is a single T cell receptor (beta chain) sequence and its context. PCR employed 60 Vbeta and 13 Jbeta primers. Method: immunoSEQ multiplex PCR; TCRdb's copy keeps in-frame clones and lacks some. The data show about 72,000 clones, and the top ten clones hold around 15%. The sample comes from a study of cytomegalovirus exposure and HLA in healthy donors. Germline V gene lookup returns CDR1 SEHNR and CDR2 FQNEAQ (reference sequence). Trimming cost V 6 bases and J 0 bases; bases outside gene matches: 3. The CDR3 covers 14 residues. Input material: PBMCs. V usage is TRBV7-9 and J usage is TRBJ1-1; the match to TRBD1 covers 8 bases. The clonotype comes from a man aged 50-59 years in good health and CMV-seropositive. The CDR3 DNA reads TGTGCCAGCAGGGGACAGGCCTTGAACACTGAAGCTTTCTTT. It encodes CASRGQALNTEAFF.